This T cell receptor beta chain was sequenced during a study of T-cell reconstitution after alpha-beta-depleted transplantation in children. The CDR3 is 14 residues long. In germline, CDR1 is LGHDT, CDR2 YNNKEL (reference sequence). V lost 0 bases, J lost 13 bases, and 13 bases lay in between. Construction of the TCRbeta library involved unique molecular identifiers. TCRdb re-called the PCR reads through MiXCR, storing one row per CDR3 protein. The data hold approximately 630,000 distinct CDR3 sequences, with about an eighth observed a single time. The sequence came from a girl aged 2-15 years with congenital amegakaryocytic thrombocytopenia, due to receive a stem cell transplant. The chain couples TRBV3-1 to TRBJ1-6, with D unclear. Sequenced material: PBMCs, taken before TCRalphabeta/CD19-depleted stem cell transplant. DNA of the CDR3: TGTGCCAGCAGCCAAGAATTCCATCTAAATCCCCTCCACTTT. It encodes CASSQEFHLNPLHF.